These 20 T cell receptor beta chains came from one sample sequenced in a study of CD8+ T cells in alopecia areata. RNA, once extracted, was reverse transcribed into cDNA for use as the sequencing template. Generated by immunoSEQ multiplex PCR, the TCRdb table keeps only in-frame clones and is missing some. The table records about 110,000 clones, almost 60% of them present only once. The sequenced material came from CD8+ T cells sorted from blood. The receptors originated from a human donor in good health.

With respect to this clone: A much larger clone lies one base from this, so it may be a read error. The rearrangement links TRBV25-1 to TRBJ2-2; D not certain. Germline V lookup: CDR1 MGHDK, CDR2 SYGVNS. V lost 1 base, J lost 3 bases, and 3 bases lay in between. The CDR3 has 13 residues. CDR3 amino acids: CASSEWDTGELFF. CDR3 sequence (DNA): TGTGCCAGCAGTGAATGGGACACCGGGGAGCTGTTTTTT. The complete variable domain, with remaining parts taken from reference TRBV25-1 and TRBJ2-2, reads EADIYQTPRYLVIGTGKKITLECSQTMGHDKMYWYQQDPGMELHLIHYSYGVNSTEKGDLSSESTVSRIRTEHFPLTLESARPSHTSQYLCASSEWDTGELFFGEGSRLTVL.

This clone was found a few times. The CDR3 spells CASSPTGSYEQYF. The CDR3 nucleotides are TGTGCCAGCAGCCCTACAGGGTCCTACGAGCAGTACTTC. The rearrangement links TRBV4-2 to TRBJ2-7; possibly TRBD1 for D (6 bases). The CDR3 is made up of 13 amino acids. Trimming stripped 4 bases from V and 1 base from J, with 8 bases between. Looked up from germline, CDR1 is LGHNA and CDR2 is YNFKEQ.

This clone was counted at least ten times. The V call is TRBV29-1, the J call TRBJ2-3, with D perhaps being TRBD1 or TRBD2 (5 bases each). The CDR3 has 13 amino acids. Germline V gene data show CDR1 as SQVTM and CDR2 as ANQGSEA. Trimming removed 1 base at V and 0 bases at J, with 5 bases between. DNA of the CDR3: TGCAGCGTTGAAGGGGACAGCACAGATACGCAGTATTTT. It is translated as CSVEGDSTDTQYF.

This chain connects TRBV5-6 to TRBJ2-1; TRBD1 is a possible D gene (6 bases). The CDR3 spans 13 residues. Trimming cost V 4 bases and J 9 bases, with 14 bases left between them. Germline V gene sequence: CDR1 SGHDT, CDR2 YYEEEE. Here the CDR3 reads CASSGMVQGEQFF. Here the CDR3 DNA reads TGTGCCAGCAGCGGAATGGTACAGGGTGAGCAGTTCTTC.

The sample holds one count of this clone. The chain couples TRBV11-2 to TRBJ2-5; D gene unclear. The V end was cut by 3 bases, the J end by 1 base, with 6 bases between. The germline V gene encodes CDR1 SGHAT and CDR2 FQNNGV. This CDR3 spans 13 amino acids. CDR3 sequence: CASSLEIQETQYF. The CDR3 nucleotides are TGTGCCAGCAGCTTGGAGATCCAAGAGACCCAGTACTTC.

V is TRBV14 and J is TRBJ2-7; D uncertain. This CDR3 region has 13 residues. V lost 3 bases, J lost 7 bases, and 13 bases lay in between. Germline CDR1 and CDR2: SGHDN and FVKESK. CDR3 nucleotide sequence: TGTGCCAGCAGCCAGGACGAGCTGGGGGAGCAGTACTTC. Encoded protein: CASSQDELGEQYF. The full variable domain, with the rest looked up from reference TRBV14 and TRBJ2-7, is EAGVTQFPSHSVIEKGQTVTLRCDPISGHDNLYWYRRVMGKEIKFLLHFVKESKQDESGMPNNRFLAERTGGTYSTLKVQPAELEDSGVYFCASSQDELGEQYFGPGTRLTVT.

The chain uses TRBV5-4 and TRBJ1-5, with 11 bases identical to TRBD1. Germline V CDR1 and CDR2: SGHNT, YYREEE (reference sequence). This CDR3 contains 17 residues. The V and J ends lost 4 bases and 0 bases, in that order; junction bases with no gene match: 6. This CDR3 is CASSVRDRGYSNQPQHF. The CDR3 region has the DNA TGTGCCAGCAGCGTCCGGGACAGGGGGTATAGCAATCAGCCCCAGCATTTT.

CDR3 sequence reads: CASSQYPGQGAPFQETQYF. For the CDR3, the DNA is TGCGCCAGCAGTCAATACCCGGGACAGGGGGCCCCATTTCAAGAGACCCAGTACTTC. This chain links TRBV23-1 with TRBJ2-5; 12 bases are a match to TRBD1. TRBV23-1 is given ORF status, its function remaining uncertain. The CDR3 consists of 19 residues. The junction had 11 bases not matched to a gene; V was cut back by 1 base and J by 2 bases.

The chain joins TRBV6-4 to TRBJ2-3; 11 bases map to TRBD1. Trimming at V came to 3 bases and at J to 5 bases, leaving 7 bases not matched to a gene. Germline loops: CDR1 MRHNA, CDR2 SNTAGT. The CDR3 has 16 amino acids. This CDR3 reads CASSDLAGQGGDTQYF. CDR3 nucleotide sequence: TGTGCCAGCAGTGATCTGGCGGGACAGGGGGGAGATACGCAGTATTTT.

The DNA of the CDR3 is TGTGCCACCAGCAGAGATTTAACAGTGCCTCACTATGGCTACACCTTC. Residues: CATSRDLTVPHYGYTF. J is TRBJ1-2 and V is TRBV15; D is uncertain. CDR3 length: 16 amino acids. V was cut by 0 bases and J by 3 bases, with 14 bases left in between. The V gene's germline CDR1 is LNHNV and CDR2 YYDKDF (reference sequence).

The rearrangement joins TRBV9 to TRBJ2-7; the match to TRBD1 covers 9 bases. The germline V gene has CDR1 SGDLS and CDR2 YYNGEE. The junction had 4 bases not matched to a gene; V was cut back by 3 bases and J by 0 bases. CDR3 length equals 15 residues. CDR3 coding DNA: TGTGCCAGCAGCGAAGAACAGGGGGCCTCCTACGAGCAGTACTTC. Its protein is CASSEEQGASYEQYF.

The rearrangement links TRBV4-3 to TRBJ2-1; possibly TRBD1 or TRBD2 for D (7 bases each). V dropped 0 bases and J dropped 1 base, with 19 bases sitting between them. CDR1 and CDR2 from the germline V gene are LGHNA and YSLEER. The CDR3 loop spans 19 amino acids. The CDR3 protein is CASSQDGVGEGASYNEQFF. In DNA, the CDR3 is TGCGCCAGCAGCCAAGATGGGGTTGGGGAGGGGGCTTCCTACAATGAGCAGTTCTTC.

This rearrangement joins TRBV6-1 to TRBJ2-7, with 11 bases matching TRBD2. Germline CDR1 MNHNS, CDR2 SASEGT. This CDR3 region has 14 residues. V trimming: 3 bases; J trimming: 3 bases; junction bases outside the gene matches: 1. In DNA, the CDR3 is TGTGCCAGCAGTGAGACTAGCGGGGACTACGAGCAGTACTTC. It encodes CASSETSGDYEQYF.

This sequence joins TRBV5-6 and TRBJ1-5, with D unresolved. Germline V CDR1 and CDR2: SGHDT, YYEEEE. This CDR3 spans 13 amino acids. The V end lost 2 bases, the J end lost 4 bases, and 7 bases lay between the germline ends. The CDR3 DNA sequence: TGTGCCAGCAGCTTAGTATTGAATCAGCCCCAGCATTTT. Its translation: CASSLVLNQPQHF. The full variable domain, in which reference TRBV5-6 and TRBJ1-5 provide the parts outside the CDR3, is DAGVTQSPTHLIKTRGQQVTLRCSPKSGHDTVSWYQQALGQGPQFIFQYYEEEERQRGNFPDRFSGHQFPNYSSELNVNALLLGDSALYLCASSLVLNQPQHFGDGTRLSIL.

This clone was counted only a few times. The chain has TRBV28 and TRBJ2-1; 7 bases are a match to TRBD1. Per germline, CDR1 MDHEN and CDR2 SYDVKM. V gave up 5 bases and J gave up 3 bases; unmatched junction bases: 4. The CDR3 runs to 14 residues. The CDR3 bases are TGTGCCAGCAGTCCCCGGACAGGCTACAATGAGCAGTTCTTC. It codes for CASSPRTGYNEQFF.

Notes on this clone: The junction departs from germline at one end; a sequencing error may be responsible. This rearrangement joins TRBV7-6 to TRBJ2-1, with TRBD1 matching over 12 bases. Germline V gene lookup returns CDR1 SGHVS and CDR2 FNYEAQ. The CDR3 length is 15 residues. The CDR3: CASSLGTGGSNEQFF. The DNA of the CDR3 is TGTGCCAGCAGTTTAGGGACAGGGGGCTCCAATGAGCAGTTCTTC. Looking up the rest from reference TRBV7-6 and TRBJ2-1 gives the full variable domain: GAGVSQSPRYKVTKRGQDVALRCDPISGHVSLYWYRQALGQGPEFLTYFNYEAQQDKSGLPNDRFSAERPEGSISTLTIQRTEQRDSAMYRCASSLGTGGSNEQFFGPGTRLTVL.

V gene TRBV25-1 combines with J gene TRBJ2-7, with 8 nucleotides matching TRBD1. The CDR3 extends over 14 amino acids. With 4 bases clipped from V and 2 bases from J, the junction kept 4 bases outside the gene matches. Germline V gene lookup returns CDR1 MGHDK and CDR2 SYGVNS. The CDR3 DNA sequence: TGTGCCAGCAGTGGGACAGGGAACGCCTACGAGCAGTACTTC. It yields the protein CASSGTGNAYEQYF.

The genes are TRBV5-4 and TRBJ2-7, with D unclear. Germline V gene sequence: CDR1 SGHNT, CDR2 YYREEE (reference sequence). V was clipped by 6 bases and J by 5 bases, with 15 bases between them. The CDR3 consists of 13 residues. CDR3 sequence: CASMGPRGDEQYF. As DNA, the CDR3 is TGTGCCAGCATGGGCCCGCGAGGCGACGAGCAGTACTTC.

V gene TRBV30 combines with J gene TRBJ1-2; D might be TRBD1 (5 bases). Germline-derived CDR1 and CDR2 are GTSNPN and SVGIG (reference sequence). The CDR3 totals 12 residues. V was cut by 4 bases and J by 5 bases, with 11 bases left in between. The CDR3 loop is CAWTLGGYGYTF. CDR3 DNA sequence: TGTGCCTGGACCCTGGGGGGATATGGCTACACCTTC. The entire variable domain, with the rest obtained from reference TRBV30 and TRBJ1-2, is as follows: SQTIHQWPATLVQPVGSPLSLECTVEGTSNPNLYWYRQAAGRGLQLLFYSVGIGQISSEVPQNLSASRPQDRQFILSSKKLLLSDSGFYLCAWTLGGYGYTFGSGTRLTVV.

Only a few counts were recorded for this clone. The chain is built from TRBV7-2 and TRBJ1-4; tentative D call: TRBD1 (5 bases). CDR1 and CDR2 from the germline V gene are SGHTA and FQGNSA. The germline V and J ends were trimmed by 7 bases and 5 bases, with 14 bases remaining between them. The CDR3 loop spans 14 amino acids. The DNA of the CDR3 is TGTGCCAGCACCCCGGGGCAGAGCAATGAAAAACTGTTTTTT. Translation gives CASTPGQSNEKLFF.